This TCR beta chain was identified during a study of blood T cell repertoires in COVID-19 (dated by TCRdb to the early 2020s). For the wider study: Collaborator samples came from the United States, Italy and Spain and covered acute and convalescent phases of COVID-19. The dataset comprised deeply sampled blood TCRbeta repertoires from subjects exposed to, actively infected with, or recovered from COVID-19. The repertoires were released in a freely available public database intended as a resource for research on the immune response to SARS-CoV-2. Nearly every sample came with metadata listing a de-identified subject ID, COVID-19 status, age in years and sex. Samples came from the ongoing ImmuneRACE study (first 160 participants) plus 1,254 subjects from 6 global collaborators. Where available, HLA class I and class II types were taken from metadata supplied by the sample provider and were not determined by assay-based typing. The material from the prospective study consisted of cDNA or gDNA derived from T cells, B-cell-depleted T cells, or PBMCs.

The immunoSEQ Assay, a bias-controlled multiplex PCR, was used to amplify TCRbeta CDR3 regions from genomic DNA. The published analysis was carried out like this. Nucleated cell counts per sample were estimated from amplification of reference gene primers within the assay. To quantify the absolute abundance of each unique TCRbeta CDR3 rearrangement, sequence reads were collapsed and filtered. For each sample, productive Simpson clonality was calculated as the square root of Simpson's diversity index over productive rearrangements. TCRdb stores this immuneACCESS table with in-frame sequences only. Part of the clones is absent; in the studies checked, under half of the shortfall reflects unresolved V genes, and no reason is known for the rest. V, J and clone size were drawn from that table, and D and trimming were deduced from the DNA. Within this sample are about 37,000 clones, with nearly 90% of them counted one time only. The ten top clones hold around 11% of the sample.

Turning to this clone: The specificity of this receptor is unknown. Base qualities are missing; no much larger clone stands one base away.

Overall results and qualifications from the work: How much clinical and demographic metadata was included differed by source and by participant, and the metadata was provided uncurated.

Each collaborating institution followed its own protocols to collect whole blood in K2EDTA tubes. For TCRbeta analysis, collaborators shipped samples as frozen whole blood, isolated PBMCs, or DNA extracted from either of those sample types. Material: peripheral blood. The clonotype originates from a man in his 60s with active COVID-19.

CDR3 region: CASSDSSISGELFF. In nucleotide form, the sequence is TGTGCCAGCAGTGACTCTAGCATCTCCGGGGAGCTGTTTTTT. The rearranged segments are TRBV6-4 and TRBJ2-2; no D gene is confidently identified. V loses 0 bases of germline sequence and J loses 6 bases, and the interval between the two ends is 8 bases. Inclusive of the bounding cysteine and phenylalanine, the CDR3 is 14 residues long. The read is trimmed to its CDR3 DNA, 42 bases read in frame from base 1. CDR1 MRHNA and CDR2 SNTAGT were looked up in the germline V gene.